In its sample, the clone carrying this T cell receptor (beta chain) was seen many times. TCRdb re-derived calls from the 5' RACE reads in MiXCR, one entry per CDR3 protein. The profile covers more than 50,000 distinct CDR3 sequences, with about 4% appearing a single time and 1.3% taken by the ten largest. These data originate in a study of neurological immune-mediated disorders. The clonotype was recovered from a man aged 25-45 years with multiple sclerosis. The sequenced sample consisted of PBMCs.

Here the CDR3 reads CASSTTWTETQYF. DNA of the CDR3: TGTGCCAGCAGCACGACCTGGACGGAGACCCAGTACTTC. The V gene is TRBV7-2, the J gene TRBJ2-5, with D hard to call. Germline loops: CDR1 SGHTA, CDR2 FQGNSA. CDR3 length: 13 amino acids. V was trimmed by 5 bases and J by 5 bases, leaving 12 bases between them.